This T cell receptor (beta chain) was captured in a study of OX40 agonist ivuxolimab in advanced cancers. Across the study: Those enrolled were 82.7% male, with a mean age of roughly 60 years and ages from roughly 20 to 85. Partial responses were achieved by three patients: one hepatocellular carcinoma, two cutaneous melanoma.

Study results and caveats: On average, a greater number of expanded clones characterised CD8+ T cells relative to CD4+.

If patients had autoimmune disease history or systemic immunosuppression, they were excluded. On this clone: Its target is unknown.

Trimming stripped 0 bases from V and 8 bases from J, with 14 bases between. The CDR3 has 15 residues. Germline CDR1 is SGDLS and CDR2 is YYNGEE. TCRdb's table, derived via immunoSEQ multiplex PCR, lists solely in-frame clones and lacks some. Altogether 80,000 or so clones are present, 70% to 90% being singletons, with the ten largest covering approximately 8%. The chain carries TRBV9 and TRBJ1-4; D remains unclear. The sequencing used CD4+ or CD8+ T cells sorted from blood, collected in a trial of the OX40 agonist ivuxolimab. This receptor was obtained from an adult with an advanced solid tumor such as melanoma, head and neck, liver or kidney cancer. The CDR3 sequence is CASSVAPSVGEKLFF. CDR3 bases: TGTGCCAGCAGCGTAGCCCCATCGGTTGGCGAAAAACTGTTTTTT.